A single sample is the source of the 14 T cell receptor beta chains below, sequenced in a study of cytomegalovirus exposure and HLA in healthy donors. Repertoires were generated with immunoSEQ multiplex PCR, while TCRdb's copy carries only in-frame clones and drops some. The data contain over 75,000 clones, around 90% of them singletons. The material sequenced was PBMCs. The source is a man younger than 45 in good health and CMV-seronegative.

This clone came up once. The CDR3 reads CASSLEGQGYNEQFF. The CDR3 coding sequence is TGCGCCAGCAGCTTGGAGGGACAGGGATACAATGAGCAGTTCTTC. This chain links TRBV5-1 with TRBJ2-1; 9 bases agree with TRBD1. The J segment lost 4 bases and the V segment lost 0 bases, leaving 2 bases of the junction unmatched. The CDR3 consists of 15 residues. Germline V gene lookup returns CDR1 SGHRS and CDR2 YFSETQ.

The chain uses TRBV6-5 and TRBJ2-7; TRBD1 might be the D (6 bases). Trimming took 4 bases from V and 1 from J, leaving 14 bases between them. The CDR3 runs 15 residues. Germline CDR1 and CDR2: MNHEY and SVGAGI. The CDR3 bases are TGTGCCAGCAGTTCCGCCGGGACACCTTCCTACGAGCAGTACTTC. Protein: CASSSAGTPSYEQYF.

V usage is TRBV5-1 and J usage is TRBJ2-5, with D tentatively TRBD1 (6 bases). Germline V gene data show CDR1 as SGHRS and CDR2 as YFSETQ. The CDR3 has 13 residues. Trimming took off 7 bases at V and 3 bases at J, with 13 bases between the two ends. The CDR3 DNA is TGCGCCAGCTCGGACAGCCTAAAAGAGACCCAGTACTTC. Amino acids: CASSDSLKETQYF. The entire variable domain, with the rest obtained from reference TRBV5-1 and TRBJ2-5, is as follows: KAGVTQTPRYLIKTRGQQVTLSCSPISGHRSVSWYQQTPGQGLQFLFEYFSETQRNKGNFPGRFSGRQFSNSRSEMNVSTLELGDSALYLCASSDSLKETQYFGPGTRLLVL.

The chain couples TRBV28 to TRBJ2-7, with TRBD2 matching 8 bases. The CDR3 is 13 residues long. V trimming: 8 bases; J trimming: 3 bases; junction bases outside the gene matches: 6. Germline V gives CDR1 MDHEN, CDR2 SYDVKM. The CDR3 is CASSGGVDYEQYF. The CDR3 region has the DNA TGTGCCAGCTCGGGGGGGGTGGACTACGAGCAGTACTTC.

This chain links TRBV10-3 with TRBJ2-7; the match to TRBD2 covers 7 bases. The J segment lost 3 bases and the V segment lost 10 bases, leaving 9 bases of the junction unmatched. This CDR3 is built from 13 residues. The V gene's germline CDR1 is ENHRY and CDR2 SYGVKD. This CDR3 is CATAMRENYEQYF. In nucleotides, the CDR3 is TGTGCCACCGCTATGCGGGAGAACTACGAGCAGTACTTC.

The rearrangement joins TRBV28 to TRBJ2-5, with 10 bases fitting TRBD2. V shed 5 bases, J shed 6 bases, and the junction held 12 bases outside the gene matches. The germline V gene has CDR1 MDHEN and CDR2 SYDVKM. The CDR3 is made up of 16 amino acids. Here the CDR3 DNA reads TGTGCCAGCAGTAAACCTACTACTAGCGGGATAAAGACCCAGTACTTC. This translates into CASSKPTTSGIKTQYF. Variable domain in full (rest from reference TRBV28 and TRBJ2-5): DVKVTQSSRYLVKRTGEKVFLECVQDMDHENMFWYRQDPGLGLRLIYFSYDVKMKEKGDIPEGYSVSREKKERFSLILESASTNQTSMYLCASSKPTTSGIKTQYFGPGTRLLVL.

V gene TRBV18 combines with J gene TRBJ2-5; 8 bases fit TRBD1. The germline V gene encodes CDR1 KGHSH and CDR2 LQKENI. The CDR3 totals 15 residues. Trimming took 6 bases from V and 4 from J; bases not matched to a gene: 10. The DNA of the CDR3 is TGTGCCAGCTCCCCCGACGCAGGGGGCATAGAGACCCAGTACTTC. Its protein is CASSPDAGGIETQYF.

This clone was seen a few times. The genes are TRBV28 and TRBJ2-7; 9 positions match TRBD1. The CDR3 spans 15 residues. V lost 6 bases to trimming and J lost 2 bases; unmatched junction nucleotides: 8. CDR1 and CDR2 from the germline V gene are MDHEN and SYDVKM. The CDR3 protein is CASRGTGRAAYEQYF. The CDR3 DNA follows: TGTGCCAGCAGGGGGACAGGGCGAGCAGCCTACGAGCAGTACTTC.

This clone was detected ten times or more. V usage is TRBV7-6 and J usage is TRBJ2-7; 9 bases are a match to TRBD1. Losses at the gene ends were 4 bases for V and 6 bases for J; bases not matched to a gene: 7. Germline CDR1 SGHVS, CDR2 FNYEAQ. The CDR3 runs 14 residues. Here the CDR3 reads CASSSSGTGSEQYF. The DNA for the CDR3 is TGTGCCAGCAGCTCCTCCGGGACAGGGAGCGAGCAGTACTTC.

The rearrangement uses TRBV10-2 and TRBJ2-7; 11 bases are shared with TRBD2. V shed 7 bases and J 0 bases; nucleotides not matched to a gene: 5. Germline loops: CDR1 WSHSY, CDR2 SAAADI. This CDR3 has 15 amino acids. The CDR3 DNA follows: TGCGCCAGCAAGGGACTAGCGGAACCCTCCTACGAGCAGTACTTC. It specifies CASKGLAEPSYEQYF.

J is TRBJ2-7 and V is TRBV19; TRBD1 aligns across 7 bases. The V gene's germline CDR1 is LNHDA and CDR2 SQIVND (reference sequence). The V and J ends lost 10 bases and 2 bases, in that order; junction bases with no gene match: 5. CDR3 length equals 12 residues. CDR3 sequence: CATKGQTYEQYF. The DNA for the CDR3 is TGTGCCACCAAGGGACAGACCTACGAGCAGTACTTC.

The gene calls are TRBV5-6 and TRBJ2-2; 9 bases match TRBD1. The CDR3 is 15 amino acids. CDR1 is SGHDT, CDR2 YYEEEE, per germline. V was pared by 3 bases and J by 6 bases, with 6 bases of the junction left unmatched. CDR3 amino acids: CASSWDRAGAGELFF. The CDR3, as DNA: TGTGCCAGCAGCTGGGACAGGGCGGGGGCCGGGGAGCTGTTTTTT.

The chain employs TRBV11-2 and TRBJ2-1; perhaps TRBD1 as D (6 bases). V dropped 5 bases and J dropped 4 bases, with 9 bases sitting between them. This CDR3 has 13 residues. Germline CDR1 and CDR2: SGHAT and FQNNGV. CDR3 sequence (DNA): TGTGCCAGCAGCATCGGACAGTACAATGAGCAGTTCTTC. Translating gives CASSIGQYNEQFF.

This clone was counted between two and nine times. The chain has TRBV4-1 and TRBJ2-1; perhaps TRBD1 as D (6 bases). This CDR3 spans 15 amino acids. From germline, CDR1 is MGHRA and CDR2 YSYEKL. Deletions cut 0 bases from V and 8 bases from J, with 14 bases between. This CDR3 reads CASSQDTGLGDEQFF. CDR3 coding DNA: TGCGCCAGCAGCCAAGATACAGGGTTGGGCGATGAGCAGTTCTTC.